This is a list of T cell receptor beta chains from one sample in a study of blood T cell repertoires in COVID-19. TCRdb's copy holds only in-frame clones and misses some; the assay was immunoSEQ multiplex PCR. Counted here are tens of thousands of clones, roughly 87% occurring once; the ten biggest clones make up approximately 7.4%. Sequencing was performed on peripheral blood. These receptors all come from a man in his 60s with active COVID-19. CDR3s include the opening cysteine and the closing phenylalanine or tryptophan.

J,V,CDR3
TRBJ2-1,TRBV11-3,CASSPRLSSYNEQFF
TRBJ2-3,TRBV29-1,CSVEELAGGPDTQYF
TRBJ2-3,TRBV9,CASSVGGLADTQYF
TRBJ2-7,TRBV28,CASSLGGPYEQYF
TRBJ1-6,TRBV2,CASTDMRQGNSPLHF
TRBJ1-6,TRBV30,CGWVGKGFNSPLHF
TRBJ2-5,TRBV12-3/TRBV12-4,CASSFAGSETQYF
TRBJ2-7,TRBV7-3,CASSLGGSAYEQYF
TRBJ2-1,TRBV4-3,CASSPERGWDEQFF
TRBJ2-2,TRBV2,CASSVTGVNTGELFF
TRBJ2-7,TRBV30,CAWSGQGNHEQYF
TRBJ1-1,TRBV7-9,CASRDGNRGAEAFF
TRBJ2-6,TRBV28,CASSLLLAGGSGANVLTF
TRBJ1-1,TRBV30,CAWSATTGTEAFF
TRBJ1-4,TRBV23-1,CASTGGGEKLFF
TRBJ2-3,TRBV25-1,CASSDRGQTDTQYF